Sequencing of this T cell receptor (beta chain) was carried out in a study of technical replicates of blood from a few donors. TCRdb's table, derived via immunoSEQ multiplex PCR, lists solely in-frame clones and lacks some. Among approximately 88,000 clones listed, approximately 94% were seen once. The germline V and J ends were trimmed by 2 bases and 0 bases, with 11 bases remaining between them. The CDR3 is 15 amino acids. Germline-derived CDR1 and CDR2 are SEHNR and FQNEAQ (reference sequence). This chain links TRBV7-9 with TRBJ2-7, with D uncertain. This TCR was recovered from a human donor in good health. The sample was T cells isolated from PBMCs. The CDR3 region is CASSLLPPPSYEQYF. The CDR3, as DNA: TGTGCCAGCAGCTTACTTCCCCCCCCCTCCTACGAGCAGTACTTC.